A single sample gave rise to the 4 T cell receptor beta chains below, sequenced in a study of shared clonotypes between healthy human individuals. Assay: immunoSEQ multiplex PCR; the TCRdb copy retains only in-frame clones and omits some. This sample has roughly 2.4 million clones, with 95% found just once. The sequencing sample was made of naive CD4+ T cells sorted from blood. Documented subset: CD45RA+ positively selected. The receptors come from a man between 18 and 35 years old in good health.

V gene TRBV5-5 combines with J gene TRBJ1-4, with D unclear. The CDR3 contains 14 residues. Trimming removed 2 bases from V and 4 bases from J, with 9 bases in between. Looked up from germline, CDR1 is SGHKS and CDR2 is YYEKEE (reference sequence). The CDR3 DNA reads TGTGCCAGCAGCTTCTACAGTCTTAATGAAAAACTGTTTTTT. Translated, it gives CASSFYSLNEKLFF.

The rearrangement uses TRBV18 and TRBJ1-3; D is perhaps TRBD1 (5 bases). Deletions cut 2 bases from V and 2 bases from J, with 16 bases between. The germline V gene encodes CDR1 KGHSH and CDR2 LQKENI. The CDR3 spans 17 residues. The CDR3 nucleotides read TGTGCCAGCTCACCAATGAGGGGAAGCGTTGCTGGAAACACCATATATTTT. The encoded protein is CASSPMRGSVAGNTIYF. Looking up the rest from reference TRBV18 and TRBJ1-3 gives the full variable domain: NAGVMQNPRHLVRRRGQEARLRCSPMKGHSHVYWYRQLPEEGLKFMVYLQKENIIDESGMPKERFSAEFPKEGPSILRIQQVVRGDSAAYFCASSPMRGSVAGNTIYFGEGSWLTVV.

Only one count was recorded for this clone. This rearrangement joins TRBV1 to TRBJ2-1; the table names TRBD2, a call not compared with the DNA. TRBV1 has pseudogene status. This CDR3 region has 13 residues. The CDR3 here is CTSSPGEGDEQFF. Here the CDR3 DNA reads TGCACCAGCAGCCCCGGGGAGGGGGATGAGCAGTTCTTC.

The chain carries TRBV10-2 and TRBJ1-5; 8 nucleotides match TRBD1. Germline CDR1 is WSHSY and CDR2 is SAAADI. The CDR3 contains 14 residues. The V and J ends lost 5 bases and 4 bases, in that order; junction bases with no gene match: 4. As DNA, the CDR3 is TGCGCCAGCAGTAAAACAGGGGGGAATCAGCCCCAGCATTTT. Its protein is CASSKTGGNQPQHF.